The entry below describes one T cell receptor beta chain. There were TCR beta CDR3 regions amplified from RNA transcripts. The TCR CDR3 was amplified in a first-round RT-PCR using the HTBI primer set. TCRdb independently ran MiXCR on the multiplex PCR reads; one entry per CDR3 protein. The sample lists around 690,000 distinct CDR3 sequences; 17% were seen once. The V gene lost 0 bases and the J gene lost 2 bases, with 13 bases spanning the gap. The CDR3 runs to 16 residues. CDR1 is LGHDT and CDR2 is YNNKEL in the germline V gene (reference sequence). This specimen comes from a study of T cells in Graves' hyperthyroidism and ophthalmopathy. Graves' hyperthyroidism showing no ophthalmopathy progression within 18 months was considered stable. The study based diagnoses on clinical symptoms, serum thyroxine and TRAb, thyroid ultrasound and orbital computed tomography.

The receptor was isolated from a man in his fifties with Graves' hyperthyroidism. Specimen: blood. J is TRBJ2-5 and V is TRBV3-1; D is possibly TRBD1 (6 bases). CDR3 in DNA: TGTGCCAGCAGCCAAGAAGGCAGGGGAAGGCAAGAGACCCAGTACTTC. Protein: CASSQEGRGRQETQYF.